The entry that follows covers one TCR beta chain sequence. Cohort allocation depended upon clinical history that participants reported. The CDR3 has 15 amino acids. CDR1 is SGDLS and CDR2 is YYNGEE in the germline V gene. Trimming shortened V by 0 bases and J by 2 bases, and 11 bases separated the two germline ends. The sample originates from a study of blood T cell repertoires in COVID-19. Only in-frame clones appear in the TCRdb table, and some are missing; sequencing was by immunoSEQ multiplex PCR. There are approximately 150,000 clones in the sample; about 85% occur only once, and approximately 3.7% lies in the top ten.

The sequencing input was PBMCs or T cells enriched from blood (not recorded which). The chain has TRBV9 and TRBJ1-2; D might be TRBD1 (6 bases). This receptor was obtained from a woman in her thirties or forties who had been exposed to COVID-19. The CDR3, as DNA: TGTGCCAGCAGCGTAGCTAGGGACACAAACTATGGCTACACCTTC. Its translation: CASSVARDTNYGYTF.